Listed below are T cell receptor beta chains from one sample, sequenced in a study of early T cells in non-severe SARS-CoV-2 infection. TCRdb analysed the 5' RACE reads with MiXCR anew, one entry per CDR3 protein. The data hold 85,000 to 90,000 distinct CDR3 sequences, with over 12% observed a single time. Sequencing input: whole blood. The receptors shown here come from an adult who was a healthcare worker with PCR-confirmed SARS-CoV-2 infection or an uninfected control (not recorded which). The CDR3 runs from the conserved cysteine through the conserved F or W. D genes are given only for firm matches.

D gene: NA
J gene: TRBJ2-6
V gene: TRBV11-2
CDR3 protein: CASSSQLAQAGANVLTF

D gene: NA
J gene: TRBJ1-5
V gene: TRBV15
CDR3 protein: CATSRDPEQGIGKPQHF

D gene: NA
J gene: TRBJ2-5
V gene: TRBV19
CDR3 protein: CASSIRLGFREYQETQYF

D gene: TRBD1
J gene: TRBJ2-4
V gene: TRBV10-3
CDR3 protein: CATGQGPFAKNIQYF

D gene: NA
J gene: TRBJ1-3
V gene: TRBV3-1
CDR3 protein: CASSQVERDYTIYF

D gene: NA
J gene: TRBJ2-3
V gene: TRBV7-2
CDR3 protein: CASSPYGDTQYF

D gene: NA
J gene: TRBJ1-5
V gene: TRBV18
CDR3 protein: CASSGQNSNQPQHF

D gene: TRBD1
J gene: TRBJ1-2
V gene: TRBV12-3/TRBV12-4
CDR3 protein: CASSFISTGGYGYTF

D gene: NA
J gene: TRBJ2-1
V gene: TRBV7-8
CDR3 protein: CASSLGSSGRSYNEQFF

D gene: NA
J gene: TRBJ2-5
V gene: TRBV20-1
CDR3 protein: CSARRRFQETQYF

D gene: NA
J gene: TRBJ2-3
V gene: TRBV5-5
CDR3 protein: CASSPVPGTQYF

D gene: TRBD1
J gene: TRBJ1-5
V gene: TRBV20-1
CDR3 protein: CSARSSTGWDQPQHF

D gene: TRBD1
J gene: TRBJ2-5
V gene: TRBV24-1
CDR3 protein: CATRDYRGQFMETQYF

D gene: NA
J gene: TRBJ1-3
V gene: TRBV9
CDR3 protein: CASSLNSLSGNTIYF

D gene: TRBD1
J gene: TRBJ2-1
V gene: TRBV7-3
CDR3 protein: CASSPRGQGTFNEQFF

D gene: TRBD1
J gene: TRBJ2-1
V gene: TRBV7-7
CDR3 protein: CASTEPRDRSYNEQFF

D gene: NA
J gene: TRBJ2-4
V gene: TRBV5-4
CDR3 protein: CASSSAKNIQYF